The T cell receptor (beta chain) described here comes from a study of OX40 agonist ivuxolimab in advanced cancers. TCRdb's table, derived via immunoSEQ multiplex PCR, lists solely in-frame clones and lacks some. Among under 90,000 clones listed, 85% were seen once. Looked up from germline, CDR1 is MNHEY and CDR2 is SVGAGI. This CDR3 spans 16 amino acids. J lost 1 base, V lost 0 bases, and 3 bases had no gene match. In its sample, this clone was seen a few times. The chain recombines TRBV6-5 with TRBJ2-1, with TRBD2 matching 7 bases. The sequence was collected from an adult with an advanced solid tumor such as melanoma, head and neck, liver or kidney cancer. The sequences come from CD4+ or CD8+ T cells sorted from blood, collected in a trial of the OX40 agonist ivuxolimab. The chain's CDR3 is CASSYSLANSYNEQFF. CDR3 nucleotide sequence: TGTGCCAGCAGTTACTCACTAGCGAATTCCTACAATGAGCAGTTCTTC.